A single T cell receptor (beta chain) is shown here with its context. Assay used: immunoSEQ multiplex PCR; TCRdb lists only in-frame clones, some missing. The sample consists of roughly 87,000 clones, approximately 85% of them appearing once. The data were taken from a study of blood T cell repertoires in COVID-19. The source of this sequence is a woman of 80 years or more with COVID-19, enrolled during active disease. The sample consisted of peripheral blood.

The CDR3 here is CSVPGTSGRAWETQYF. The CDR3 nucleotides read TGCAGCGTTCCCGGGACTAGCGGGAGGGCCTGGGAGACCCAGTACTTC. The chain couples TRBV29-1 to TRBJ2-5; 16 bases fit TRBD2. This CDR3 has 16 residues. Germline V gene sequence: CDR1 SQVTM, CDR2 ANQGSEA. The ends lost 5 bases at V and 5 bases at J; junction bases unmatched: 8. The entire variable domain, with the rest obtained from reference TRBV29-1 and TRBJ2-5, is as follows: SAVISQKPSRDICQRGTSLTIQCQVDSQVTMMFWYRQQPGQSLTLIATANQGSEATYESGFVIDKFPISRPNLTFSTLTVSNMSPEDSSIYLCSVPGTSGRAWETQYFGPGTRLLVL.